This T cell receptor beta chain was recovered during a study of blood T cell repertoires in COVID-19. Study-wide context: Samples came from the United States, Italy and Spain, spanning acute and convalescent COVID-19. PBMCs, B-cell-depleted T cells, or T cells provided the cDNA or gDNA that made up the material.

The table came from immunoSEQ multiplex PCR; TCRdb's copy has only in-frame clones and leaves some out. The data contain about 66,000 clones, roughly 82% of them singletons. CDR1 is ENHRY, CDR2 SYGVKD, per germline. The J segment lost 10 bases and the V segment lost 10 bases, leaving 12 bases of the junction unmatched. The CDR3 loop spans 12 amino acids. Sequenced material: peripheral blood. The V and J genes are TRBV10-3 and TRBJ2-5; 7 nucleotides agree with TRBD2. This sequence originates from a man aged 55-75 years with acute or convalescent COVID-19. The CDR3 DNA reads TGTGCCAGCGGGGAGGGGAGGGGAAACCAGTACTTC. Protein product: CASGEGRGNQYF.